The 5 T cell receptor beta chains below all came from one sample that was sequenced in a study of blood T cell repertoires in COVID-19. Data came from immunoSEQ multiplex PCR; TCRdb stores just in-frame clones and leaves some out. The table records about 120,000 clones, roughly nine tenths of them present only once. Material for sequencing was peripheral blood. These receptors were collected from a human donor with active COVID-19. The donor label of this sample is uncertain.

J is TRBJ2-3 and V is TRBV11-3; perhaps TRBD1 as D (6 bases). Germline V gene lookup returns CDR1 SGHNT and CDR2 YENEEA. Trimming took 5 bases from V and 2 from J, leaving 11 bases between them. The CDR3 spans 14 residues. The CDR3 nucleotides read TGTGCCAGCAGCCTGGGGGCTGTCACAGATACGCAGTATTTT. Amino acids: CASSLGAVTDTQYF.

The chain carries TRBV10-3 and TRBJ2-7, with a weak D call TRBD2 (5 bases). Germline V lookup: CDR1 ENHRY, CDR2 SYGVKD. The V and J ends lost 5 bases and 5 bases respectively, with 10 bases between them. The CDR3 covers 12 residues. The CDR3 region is CAISPTGNEQYF. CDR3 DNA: TGTGCCATCAGTCCGACCGGGAACGAGCAGTACTTC.

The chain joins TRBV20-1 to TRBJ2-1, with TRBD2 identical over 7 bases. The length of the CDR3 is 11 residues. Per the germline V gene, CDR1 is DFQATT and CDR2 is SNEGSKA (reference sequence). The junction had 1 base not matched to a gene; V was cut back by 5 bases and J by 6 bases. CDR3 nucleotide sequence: TGCAGTGCTGGGAGGGGCAATGAGCAGTTCTTC. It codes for CSAGRGNEQFF.

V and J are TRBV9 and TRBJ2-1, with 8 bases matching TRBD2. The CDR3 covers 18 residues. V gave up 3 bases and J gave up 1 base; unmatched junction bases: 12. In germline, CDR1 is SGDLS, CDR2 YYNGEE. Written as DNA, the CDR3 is TGTGCCAGCAGCGAGCATTCCCGAGCGGGGGCTTCCTACAATGAGCAGTTCTTC. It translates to CASSEHSRAGASYNEQFF.

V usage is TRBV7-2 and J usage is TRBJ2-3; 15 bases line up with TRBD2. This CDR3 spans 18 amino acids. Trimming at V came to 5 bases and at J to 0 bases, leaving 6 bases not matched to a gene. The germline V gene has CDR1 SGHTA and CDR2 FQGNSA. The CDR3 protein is CASSLGTSGGLSTDTQYF. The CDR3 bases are TGTGCCAGCAGCCTAGGGACTAGCGGGGGGTTGAGCACAGATACGCAGTATTTT.